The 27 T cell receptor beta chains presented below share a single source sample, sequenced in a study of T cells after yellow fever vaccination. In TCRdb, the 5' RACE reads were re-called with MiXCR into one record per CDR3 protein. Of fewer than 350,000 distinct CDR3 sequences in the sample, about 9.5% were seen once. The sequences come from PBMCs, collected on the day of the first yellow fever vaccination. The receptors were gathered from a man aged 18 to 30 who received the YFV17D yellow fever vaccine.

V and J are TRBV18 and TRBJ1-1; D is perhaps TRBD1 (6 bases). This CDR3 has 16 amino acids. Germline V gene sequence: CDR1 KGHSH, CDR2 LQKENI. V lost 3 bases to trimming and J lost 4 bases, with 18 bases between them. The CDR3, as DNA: TGTGCCAGCTCACCTACCACGGGGGGGCGAAGCACTGAAGCTTTCTTT. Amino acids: CASSPTTGGRSTEAFF.

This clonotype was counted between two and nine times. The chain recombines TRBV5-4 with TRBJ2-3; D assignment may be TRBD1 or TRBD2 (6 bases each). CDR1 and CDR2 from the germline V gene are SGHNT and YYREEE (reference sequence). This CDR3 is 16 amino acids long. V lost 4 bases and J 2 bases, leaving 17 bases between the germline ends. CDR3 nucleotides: TGTGCCAGCAGCCCGGTAGGGGGGACACTCACAGATACGCAGTATTTT. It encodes CASSPVGGTLTDTQYF.

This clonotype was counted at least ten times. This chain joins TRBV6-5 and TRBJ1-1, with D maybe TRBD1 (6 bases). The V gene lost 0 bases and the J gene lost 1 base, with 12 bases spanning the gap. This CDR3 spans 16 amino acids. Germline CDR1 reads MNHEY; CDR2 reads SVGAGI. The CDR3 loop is CASSYSRRGGNTEAFF. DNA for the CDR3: TGTGCCAGCAGTTACTCCAGGAGAGGGGGGAACACTGAAGCTTTCTTT.

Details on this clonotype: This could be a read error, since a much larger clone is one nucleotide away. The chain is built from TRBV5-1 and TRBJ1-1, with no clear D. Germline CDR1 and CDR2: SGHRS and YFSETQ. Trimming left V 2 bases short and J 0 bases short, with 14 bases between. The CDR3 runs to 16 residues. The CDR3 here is CASSFGFRAMNTEAFF. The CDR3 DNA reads TGCGCCAGCAGCTTTGGGTTCCGTGCCATGAACACTGAAGCTTTCTTT.

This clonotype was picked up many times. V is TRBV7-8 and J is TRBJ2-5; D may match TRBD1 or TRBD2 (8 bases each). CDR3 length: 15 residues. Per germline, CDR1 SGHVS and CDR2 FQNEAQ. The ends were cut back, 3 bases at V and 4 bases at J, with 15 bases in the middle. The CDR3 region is CASSLQGAGGETQYF. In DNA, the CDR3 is TGTGCCAGCAGCTTGCAGGGGGCGGGAGGAGAGACCCAGTACTTC.

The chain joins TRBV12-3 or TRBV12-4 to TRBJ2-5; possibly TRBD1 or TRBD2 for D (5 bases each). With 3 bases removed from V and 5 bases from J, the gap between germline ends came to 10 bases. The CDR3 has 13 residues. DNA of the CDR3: TGTGCCAGCAGTTTTTCCGGGGCCGAGACCCAGTACTTC. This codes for CASSFSGAETQYF.

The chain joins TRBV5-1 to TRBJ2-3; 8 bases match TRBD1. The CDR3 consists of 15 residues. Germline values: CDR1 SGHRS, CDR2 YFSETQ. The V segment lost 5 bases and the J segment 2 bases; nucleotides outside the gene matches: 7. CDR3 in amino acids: CASRSRGQPTDTQYF. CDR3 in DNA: TGCGCCAGCAGAAGCAGGGGGCAACCCACAGATACGCAGTATTTT. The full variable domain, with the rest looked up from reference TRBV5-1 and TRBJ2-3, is KAGVTQTPRYLIKTRGQQVTLSCSPISGHRSVSWYQQTPGQGLQFLFEYFSETQRNKGNFPGRFSGRQFSNSRSEMNVSTLELGDSALYLCASRSRGQPTDTQYFGPGTRLTVL.

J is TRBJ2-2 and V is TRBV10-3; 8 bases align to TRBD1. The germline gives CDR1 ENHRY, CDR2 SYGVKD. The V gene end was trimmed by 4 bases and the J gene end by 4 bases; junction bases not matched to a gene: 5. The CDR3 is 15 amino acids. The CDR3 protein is CAISVRQGATGELFF. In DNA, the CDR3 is TGTGCCATCAGTGTGAGGCAGGGGGCCACCGGGGAGCTGTTTTTT.

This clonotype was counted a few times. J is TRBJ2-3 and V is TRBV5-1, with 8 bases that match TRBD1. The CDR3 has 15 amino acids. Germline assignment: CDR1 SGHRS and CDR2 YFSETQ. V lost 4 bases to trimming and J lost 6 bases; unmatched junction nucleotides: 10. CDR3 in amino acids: CASSQGQGGGDTQYF. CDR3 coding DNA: TGCGCCAGCAGCCAAGGACAGGGTGGCGGCGATACGCAGTATTTT.

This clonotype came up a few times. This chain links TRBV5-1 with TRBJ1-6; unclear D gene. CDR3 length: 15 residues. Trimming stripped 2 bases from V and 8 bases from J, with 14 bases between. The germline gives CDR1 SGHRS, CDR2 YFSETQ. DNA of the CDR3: TGCGCCAGCAGCTTCGGGGAGAGCGGGGATTCACCCCTCCACTTT. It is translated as CASSFGESGDSPLHF.

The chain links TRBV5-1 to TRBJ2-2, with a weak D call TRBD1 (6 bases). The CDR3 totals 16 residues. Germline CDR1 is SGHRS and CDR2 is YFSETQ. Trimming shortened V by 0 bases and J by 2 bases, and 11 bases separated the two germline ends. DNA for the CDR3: TGCGCCAGCAGCTTGGCCGAACAGGGAAACACCGGGGAGCTGTTTTTT. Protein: CASSLAEQGNTGELFF. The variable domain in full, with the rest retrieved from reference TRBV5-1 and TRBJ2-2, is KAGVTQTPRYLIKTRGQQVTLSCSPISGHRSVSWYQQTPGQGLQFLFEYFSETQRNKGNFPGRFSGRQFSNSRSEMNVSTLELGDSALYLCASSLAEQGNTGELFFGEGSRLTVL.

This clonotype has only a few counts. The CDR3: CAISESPDVGTEAFF. In DNA, the CDR3 is TGTGCCATCAGTGAGTCGCCGGATGTGGGCACTGAAGCTTTCTTT. The V call is TRBV10-3, the J call TRBJ1-1; D call uncertain. V lost 0 bases to trimming and J lost 4 bases, with 12 bases between them. This CDR3 comprises 15 residues. Germline CDR1 ENHRY, CDR2 SYGVKD.

The CDR3 loop is CASSGWDKRVRCTF. The CDR3, as DNA: TGTGCCAGCAGCGGTTGGGACAAAAGGGTCAGGTGCACCTTC. This chain joins TRBV7-2 and TRBJ1-2; weak D call: TRBD1 (6 bases). CDR1 is SGHTA, CDR2 FQGNSA, per germline. The CDR3 covers 14 residues. V dropped 5 bases and J dropped 13 bases, with 23 bases sitting between them.

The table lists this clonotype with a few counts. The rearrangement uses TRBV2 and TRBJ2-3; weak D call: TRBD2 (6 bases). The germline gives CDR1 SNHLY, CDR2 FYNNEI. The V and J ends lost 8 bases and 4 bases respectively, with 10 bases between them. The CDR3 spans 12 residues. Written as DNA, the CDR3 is TGTGCCAGCTTACTAGCCGCAGATACGCAGTATTTT. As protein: CASLLAADTQYF.

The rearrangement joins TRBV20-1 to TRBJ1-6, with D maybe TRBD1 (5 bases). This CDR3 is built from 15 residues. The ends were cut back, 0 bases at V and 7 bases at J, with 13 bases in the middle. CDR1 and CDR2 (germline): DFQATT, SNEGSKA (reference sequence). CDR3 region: CSARDPAGNNSPLHF. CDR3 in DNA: TGCAGTGCTAGAGACCCAGCAGGGAACAATTCACCCCTCCACTTT.

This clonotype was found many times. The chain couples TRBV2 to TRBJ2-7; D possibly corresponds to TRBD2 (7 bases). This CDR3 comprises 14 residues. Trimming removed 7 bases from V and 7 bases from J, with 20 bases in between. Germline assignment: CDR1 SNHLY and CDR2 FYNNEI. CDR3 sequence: CASMSGGQLWEQYF. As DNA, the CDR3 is TGTGCCAGCATGTCCGGGGGGCAGCTCTGGGAGCAGTACTTC.

CDR3 in amino acids: CSARVGQGNSPLHF. The DNA of the CDR3 is TGCAGTGCTAGAGTCGGGCAGGGGAATTCACCCCTCCACTTT. V and J are TRBV20-1 and TRBJ1-6; tentatively, D is TRBD1 (6 bases). V lost 1 base and J 7 bases, leaving 11 bases between the germline ends. The CDR3 totals 14 residues. From germline, CDR1 is DFQATT and CDR2 SNEGSKA (reference sequence).

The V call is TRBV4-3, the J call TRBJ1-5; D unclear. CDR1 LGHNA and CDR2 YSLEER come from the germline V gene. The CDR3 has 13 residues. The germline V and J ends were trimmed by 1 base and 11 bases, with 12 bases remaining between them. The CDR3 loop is CASSQGTLSAQHF. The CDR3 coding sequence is TGCGCCAGCAGCCAAGGAACCCTGTCGGCCCAGCATTTT.

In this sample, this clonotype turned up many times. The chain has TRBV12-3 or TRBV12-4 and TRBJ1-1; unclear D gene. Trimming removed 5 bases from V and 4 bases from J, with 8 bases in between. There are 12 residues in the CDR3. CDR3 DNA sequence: TGTGCCAGCAGTCCCTTGGGCACTGAAGCTTTCTTT. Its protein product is CASSPLGTEAFF.

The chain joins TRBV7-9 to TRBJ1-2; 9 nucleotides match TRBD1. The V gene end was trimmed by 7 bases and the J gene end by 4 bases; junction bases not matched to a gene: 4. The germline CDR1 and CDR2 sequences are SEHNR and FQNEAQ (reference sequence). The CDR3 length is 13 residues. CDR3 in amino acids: CASIRQGGYGYTF. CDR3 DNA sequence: TGTGCCAGCATCCGACAGGGGGGCTATGGCTACACCTTC. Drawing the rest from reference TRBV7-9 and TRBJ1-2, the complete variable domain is DTGVSQNPRHKITKRGQNVTFRCDPISEHNRLYWYRQTLGQGPEFLTYFQNEAQLEKSRLLSDRFSAERPKGSFSTLEIQRTEQGDSAMYLCASIRQGGYGYTFGSGTRLTVV.

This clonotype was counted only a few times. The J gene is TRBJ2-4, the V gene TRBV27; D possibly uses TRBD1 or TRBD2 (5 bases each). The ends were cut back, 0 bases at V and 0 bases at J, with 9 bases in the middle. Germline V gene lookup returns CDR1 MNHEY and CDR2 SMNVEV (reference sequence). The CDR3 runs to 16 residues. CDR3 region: CASSLSIGTAKNIQYF. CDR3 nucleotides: TGTGCCAGCAGTTTATCGATCGGGACAGCCAAAAACATTCAGTACTTC.

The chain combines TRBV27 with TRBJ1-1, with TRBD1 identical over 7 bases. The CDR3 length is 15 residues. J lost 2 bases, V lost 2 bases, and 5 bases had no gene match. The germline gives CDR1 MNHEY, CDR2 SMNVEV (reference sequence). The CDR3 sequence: CASSLRQGPNTEAFF. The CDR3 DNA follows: TGTGCCAGCAGTTTAAGACAGGGCCCTAACACTGAAGCTTTCTTT.

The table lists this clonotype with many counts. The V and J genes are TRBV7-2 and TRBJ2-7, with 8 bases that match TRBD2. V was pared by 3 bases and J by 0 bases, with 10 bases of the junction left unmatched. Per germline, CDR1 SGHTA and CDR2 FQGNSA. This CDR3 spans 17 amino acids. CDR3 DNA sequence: TGTGCCAGCAGCTTCAAACAAGCGGGGGCTTTCTCCTACGAGCAGTACGTC. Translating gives CASSFKQAGAFSYEQYV.

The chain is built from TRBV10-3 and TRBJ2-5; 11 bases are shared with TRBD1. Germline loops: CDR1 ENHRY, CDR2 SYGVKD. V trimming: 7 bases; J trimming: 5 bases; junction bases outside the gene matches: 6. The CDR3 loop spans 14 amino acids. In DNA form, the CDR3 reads TGTGCCATCAAAAGGACAGGGGGCGCGGAGACCCAGTACTTC. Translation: CAIKRTGGAETQYF.

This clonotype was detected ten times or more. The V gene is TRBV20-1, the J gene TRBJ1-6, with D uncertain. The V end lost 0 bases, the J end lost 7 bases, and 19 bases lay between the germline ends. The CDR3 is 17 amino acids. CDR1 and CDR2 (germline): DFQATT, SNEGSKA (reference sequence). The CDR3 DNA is TGCAGTGCTAGAGATCATTGGAGAGGGTTATGGAATTCACCCCTCCACTTT. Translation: CSARDHWRGLWNSPLHF.

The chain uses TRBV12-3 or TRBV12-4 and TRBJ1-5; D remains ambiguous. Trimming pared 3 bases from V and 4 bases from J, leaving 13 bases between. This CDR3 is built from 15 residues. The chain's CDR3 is CASSFVGSVNQPQHF. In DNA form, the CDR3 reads TGTGCCAGCAGTTTTGTAGGGTCGGTTAATCAGCCCCAGCATTTT.

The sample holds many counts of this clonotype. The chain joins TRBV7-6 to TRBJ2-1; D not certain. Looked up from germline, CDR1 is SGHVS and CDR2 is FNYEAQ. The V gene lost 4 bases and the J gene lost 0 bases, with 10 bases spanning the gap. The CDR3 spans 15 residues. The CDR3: CASSSAISSYNEQFF. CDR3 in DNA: TGTGCCAGCAGCTCGGCGATTAGCTCCTACAATGAGCAGTTCTTC.